This TCR beta chain appears in the sequencing data of a study of blood T cell repertoires in COVID-19. The CDR3 sequence is 13 residues long. In germline, CDR1 is SEHNR, CDR2 FQNEAQ (reference sequence). This clone was observed a few times. One junction end disagrees with the germline gene, perhaps due to a read error. Original processing notes: Using reference gene primer amplification, nucleated cell counts were estimated. Assay: immunoSEQ multiplex PCR; the TCRdb copy retains only in-frame clones and omits some. V and J calls and clone size are those listed in that table; D and trimming were worked out from the DNA. This sample has some 140,000 clones; about 72% occur once, and the top ten carry around 9.9%.

This chain links TRBV7-9 with TRBJ2-1; 7 positions agree with TRBD2. The sequencing sample was made of peripheral blood. The TCR originated in a man aged 55 to 70 who had recovered from COVID-19. Here the CDR3 DNA reads TGTGCCAGCAGCGCCGTTGTGGCGGGAGAAAGGGTCTTC. It yields the protein CASSAVVAGERVF. The full variable domain, in which reference TRBV7-9 and TRBJ2-1 provide the parts outside the CDR3, is DTGVSQNPRHKITKRGQNVTFRCDPISEHNRLYWYRQTLGQGPEFLTYFQNEAQLEKSRLLSDRFSAERPKGSFSTLEIQRTEQGDSAMYLCASSAVVAGERVFGPGTRLTVL.